This paragraph reports one TCR beta chain. What it binds is unknown. This record comes from a study of beta chain features in type 1 diabetes. Study-wide points: Comparison showed that naive, central memory and Treg TCRB repertoires appeared more similar among patients than among healthy donors.

cDNA synthesis used the whole RNA isolate, giving expressed TCRB sequences. Measured with immunoSEQ multiplex PCR; TCRdb has only the in-frame clones, and not every one. The data contain around 450,000 clones, approximately 10% of them singletons. Germline CDR1 LNHDA, CDR2 SQIVND (reference sequence). This CDR3 comprises 15 residues. The ends lost 7 bases at V and 0 bases at J; junction bases unmatched: 7. The genes are TRBV19 and TRBJ2-7; 9 bases fit TRBD2. This clonotype was sampled from a woman between 18 and 29 years old in good health. Sequenced sample: naive CD4+ T cells from blood. DNA for the CDR3: TGTGCCAGTACCGCTGCGGGAGGGAACTCCTACGAGCAGTACTTC. Translation gives CASTAAGGNSYEQYF.